This T cell receptor beta chain stems from a study of neurological immune-mediated disorders. This clonotype was seen at least ten times. By 5'RACE with 10-nucleotide random UMIs, the cDNA was made. One entry per CDR3 protein results from TCRdb running MiXCR on the 5' RACE reads. The sample gives tens of thousands of distinct CDR3 sequences, roughly 4.9% of which show up once; about 5% is in the top ten. Per the germline V gene, CDR1 is SGHTA and CDR2 is FQGNSA. The CDR3 totals 15 residues. Trimming took off 2 bases at V and 2 bases at J, with 11 bases between the two ends. The sequenced sample was PBMCs. This clonotype originated in a human donor with multiple sclerosis. The donor label of this sample is uncertain. The chain has TRBV7-2 and TRBJ2-3, with a weak D call TRBD2 (5 bases). DNA for the CDR3: TGTGCCAGCAGCTTAAGGCTAGCTAACACAGATACGCAGTATTTT. Encoded protein: CASSLRLANTDTQYF.